This T cell receptor (beta chain) emerged from a study of T-cell reconstitution after alpha-beta-depleted transplantation in children. Study-level points and caveats: Expanded graft clones, several hundred of them, were reportedly the source of alpha-beta T cells about two months after transplant. Newly produced T cells mostly accounted for T-cell counts and diversity one year post-transplant. At day 60, the high TCRbeta diversity found in some patients originated from recipient T cells and thymic progenitors that had survived.

About this clonotype itself: The antigen remains unidentified.

Unique molecular identifiers were used in preparing the TCRbeta library. TCRdb reanalysed the PCR reads using MiXCR and keeps one entry per CDR3 protein. The data show roughly 200,000 distinct CDR3 sequences, roughly 8.3% seen once. This CDR3 has 16 residues. Trimming shortened V by 1 base and J by 0 bases, and 10 bases separated the two germline ends. Germline loops: CDR1 LGHNA, CDR2 YNFKEQ. The V and J genes are TRBV4-2 and TRBJ1-5, with a tentative D call TRBD1 (5 bases). The sequence derives from a male patient between 2 and 10 years old who had a stem cell transplant for acute myeloid leukemia, so the T cells may come from the graft donor. Specimen: PBMCs, mostly from graft donor cells, collected 360 days after TCRalphabeta/CD19-depleted stem cell transplant. CDR3 sequence reads: CASSQGQSNSNQPQHF. The CDR3 bases are TGTGCCAGCAGCCAAGGACAGAGTAATAGCAATCAGCCCCAGCATTTT.